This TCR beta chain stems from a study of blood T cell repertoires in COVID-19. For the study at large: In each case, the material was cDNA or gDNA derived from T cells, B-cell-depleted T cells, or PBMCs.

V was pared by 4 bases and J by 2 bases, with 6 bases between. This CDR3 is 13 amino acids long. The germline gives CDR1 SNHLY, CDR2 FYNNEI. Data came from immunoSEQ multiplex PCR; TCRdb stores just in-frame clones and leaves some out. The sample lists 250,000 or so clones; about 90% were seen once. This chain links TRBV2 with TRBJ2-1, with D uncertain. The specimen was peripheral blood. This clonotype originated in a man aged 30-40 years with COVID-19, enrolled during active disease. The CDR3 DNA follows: TGTGCCAGCAGTGTGAGTCCCTACAATGAGCAGTTCTTC. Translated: CASSVSPYNEQFF. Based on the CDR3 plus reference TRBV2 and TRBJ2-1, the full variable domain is EPEVTQTPSHQVTQMGQEVILRCVPISNHLYFYWYRQILGQKVEFLVSFYNNEISEKSEIFDDQFSVERPDGSNFTLKIRSTKLEDSAMYFCASSVSPYNEQFFGPGTRLTVL.